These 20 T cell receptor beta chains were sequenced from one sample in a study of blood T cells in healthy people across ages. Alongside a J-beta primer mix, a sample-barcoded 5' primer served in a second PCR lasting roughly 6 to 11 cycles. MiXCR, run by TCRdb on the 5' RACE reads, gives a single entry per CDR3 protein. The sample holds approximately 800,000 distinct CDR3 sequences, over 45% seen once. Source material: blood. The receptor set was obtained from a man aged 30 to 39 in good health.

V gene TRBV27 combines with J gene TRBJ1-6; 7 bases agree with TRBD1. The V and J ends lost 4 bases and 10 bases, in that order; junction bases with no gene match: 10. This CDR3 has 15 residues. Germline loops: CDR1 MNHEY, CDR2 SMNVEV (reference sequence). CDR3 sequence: CASSSVQGRNSPLHF. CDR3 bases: TGTGCCAGCAGTTCCGTACAGGGGAGGAACTCACCCCTCCACTTT.

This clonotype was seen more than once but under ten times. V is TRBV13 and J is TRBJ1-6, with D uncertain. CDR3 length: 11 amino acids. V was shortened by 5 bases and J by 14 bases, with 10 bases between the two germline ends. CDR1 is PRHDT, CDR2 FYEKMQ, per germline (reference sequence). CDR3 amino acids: CASSVLGTLHF. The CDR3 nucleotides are TGTGCCAGCAGCGTACTCGGGACCCTCCACTTT.

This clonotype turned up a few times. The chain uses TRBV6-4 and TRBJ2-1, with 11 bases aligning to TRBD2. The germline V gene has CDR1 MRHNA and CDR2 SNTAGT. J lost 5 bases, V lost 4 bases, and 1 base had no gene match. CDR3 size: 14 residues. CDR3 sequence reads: CASSGLAGNNEQFF. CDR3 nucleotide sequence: TGTGCCAGCAGTGGACTAGCGGGAAACAATGAGCAGTTCTTC.

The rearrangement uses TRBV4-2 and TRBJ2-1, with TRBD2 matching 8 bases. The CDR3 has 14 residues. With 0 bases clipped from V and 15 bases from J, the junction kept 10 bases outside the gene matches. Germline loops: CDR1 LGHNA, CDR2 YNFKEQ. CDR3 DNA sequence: TGTGCCAGCAGCCAAGATTTGGGGACTAGGACGTCGTTCTTC. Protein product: CASSQDLGTRTSFF.

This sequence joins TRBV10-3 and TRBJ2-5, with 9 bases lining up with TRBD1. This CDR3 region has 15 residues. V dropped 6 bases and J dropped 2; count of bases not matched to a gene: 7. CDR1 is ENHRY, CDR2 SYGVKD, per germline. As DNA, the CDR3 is TGTGCCATCAGGACAGGGGGACCCGAACAAGAGACCCAGTACTTC. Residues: CAIRTGGPEQETQYF.

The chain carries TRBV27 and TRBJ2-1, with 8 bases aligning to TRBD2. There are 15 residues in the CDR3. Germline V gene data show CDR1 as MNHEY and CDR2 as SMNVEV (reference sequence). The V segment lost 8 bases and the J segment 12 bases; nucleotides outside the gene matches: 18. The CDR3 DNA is TGTGCCAGCCGACCTACCGGGACTAGAGTCCCTGGGCAGTTCTTC. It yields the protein CASRPTGTRVPGQFF.

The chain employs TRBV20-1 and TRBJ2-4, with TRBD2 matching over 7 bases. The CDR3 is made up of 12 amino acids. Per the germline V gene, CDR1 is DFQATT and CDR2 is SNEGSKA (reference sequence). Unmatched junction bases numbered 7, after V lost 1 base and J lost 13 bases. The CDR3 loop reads CSARVGGLEQYF. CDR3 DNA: TGCAGTGCTAGAGTGGGGGGGTTGGAGCAGTACTTC.

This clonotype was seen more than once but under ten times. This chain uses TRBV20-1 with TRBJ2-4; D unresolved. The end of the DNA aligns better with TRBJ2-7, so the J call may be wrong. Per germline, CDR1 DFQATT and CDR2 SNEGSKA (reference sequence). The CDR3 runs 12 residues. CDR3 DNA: TGCAGTGCTACACGTTTAGAAGCCGAGCAGTACTTC. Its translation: CSATRLEAEQYF.

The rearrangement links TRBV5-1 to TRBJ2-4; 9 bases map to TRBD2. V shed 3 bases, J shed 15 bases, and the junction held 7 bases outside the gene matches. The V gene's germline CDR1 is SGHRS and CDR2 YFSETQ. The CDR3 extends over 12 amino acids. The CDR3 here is CASSSSGINPYF. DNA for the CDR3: TGCGCCAGCAGCTCTAGCGGGATCAATCCGTACTTC.

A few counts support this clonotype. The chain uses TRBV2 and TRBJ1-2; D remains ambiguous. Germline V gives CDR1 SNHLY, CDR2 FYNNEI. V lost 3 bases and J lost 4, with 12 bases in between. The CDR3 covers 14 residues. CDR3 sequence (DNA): TGTGCCAGCAGTGAGTGGGGTGGGGTCTATGGCTACACCTTC. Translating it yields CASSEWGGVYGYTF.

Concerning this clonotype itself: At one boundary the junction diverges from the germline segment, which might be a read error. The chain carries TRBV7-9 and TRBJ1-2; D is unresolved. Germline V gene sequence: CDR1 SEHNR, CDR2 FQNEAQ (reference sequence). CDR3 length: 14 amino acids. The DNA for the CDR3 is TGTGCCGGCAGCTTAGTAGACGTAAACTATGGCTACACCTTC. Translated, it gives CAGSLVDVNYGYTF.

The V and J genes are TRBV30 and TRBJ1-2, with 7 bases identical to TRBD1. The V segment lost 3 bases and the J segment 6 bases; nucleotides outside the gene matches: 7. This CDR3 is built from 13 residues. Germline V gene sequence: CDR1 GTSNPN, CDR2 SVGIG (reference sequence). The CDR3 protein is CAWSPPGTDGYTF. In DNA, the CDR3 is TGTGCCTGGAGCCCTCCGGGGACAGATGGCTACACCTTC.

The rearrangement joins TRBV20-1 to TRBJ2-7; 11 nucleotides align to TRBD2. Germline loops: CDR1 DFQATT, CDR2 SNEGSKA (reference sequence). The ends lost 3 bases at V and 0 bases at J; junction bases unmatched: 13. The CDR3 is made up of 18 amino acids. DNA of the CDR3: TGCAGTGCTAGGGACCTAGCGGGGGGTGAGGGGCCCTCCTACGAGCAGTACTTC. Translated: CSARDLAGGEGPSYEQYF.

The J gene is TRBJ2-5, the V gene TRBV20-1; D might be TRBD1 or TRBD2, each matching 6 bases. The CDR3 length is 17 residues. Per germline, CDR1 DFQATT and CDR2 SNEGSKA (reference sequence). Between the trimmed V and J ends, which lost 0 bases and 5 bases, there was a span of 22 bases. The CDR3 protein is CSARDEGGQGGFETQYF. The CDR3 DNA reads TGCAGTGCTAGAGATGAGGGGGGTCAGGGCGGTTTCGAGACCCAGTACTTC.

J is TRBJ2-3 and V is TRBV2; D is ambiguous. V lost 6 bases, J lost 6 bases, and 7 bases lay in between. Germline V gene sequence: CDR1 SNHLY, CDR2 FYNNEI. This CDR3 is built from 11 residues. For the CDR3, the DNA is TGTGCCAGCAGGGCTGGGGATACGCAGTATTTT. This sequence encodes CASRAGDTQYF.

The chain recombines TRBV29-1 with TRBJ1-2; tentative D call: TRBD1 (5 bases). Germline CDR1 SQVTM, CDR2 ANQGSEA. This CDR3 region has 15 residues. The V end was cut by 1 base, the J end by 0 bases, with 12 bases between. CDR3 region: CSVEGTETANYGYTF. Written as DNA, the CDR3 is TGCAGCGTTGAAGGTACAGAGACAGCTAACTATGGCTACACCTTC.

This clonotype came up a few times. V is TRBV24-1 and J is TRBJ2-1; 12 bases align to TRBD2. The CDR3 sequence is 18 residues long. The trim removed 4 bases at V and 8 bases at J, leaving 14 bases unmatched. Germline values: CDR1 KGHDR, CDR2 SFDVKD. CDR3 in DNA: TGTGCCACCAGTGACGCCTCACTAGCGGGAGGTTCCCTAGATGAGCAGTTCTTC. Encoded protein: CATSDASLAGGSLDEQFF.

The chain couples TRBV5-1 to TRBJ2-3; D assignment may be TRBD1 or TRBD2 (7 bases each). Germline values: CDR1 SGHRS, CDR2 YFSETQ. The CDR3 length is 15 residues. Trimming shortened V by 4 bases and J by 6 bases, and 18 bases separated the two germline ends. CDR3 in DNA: TGCGCCAGCAGCGCGGGGGACAGCAGTCCCGATACGCAGTATTTT. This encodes CASSAGDSSPDTQYF.

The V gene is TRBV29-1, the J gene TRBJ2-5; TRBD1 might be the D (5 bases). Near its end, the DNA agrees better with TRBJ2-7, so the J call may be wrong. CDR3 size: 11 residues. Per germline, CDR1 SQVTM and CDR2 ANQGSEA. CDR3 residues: CSVVDSYEQYF. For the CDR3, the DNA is TGCAGCGTTGTTGACAGTTACGAGCAGTACTTC.

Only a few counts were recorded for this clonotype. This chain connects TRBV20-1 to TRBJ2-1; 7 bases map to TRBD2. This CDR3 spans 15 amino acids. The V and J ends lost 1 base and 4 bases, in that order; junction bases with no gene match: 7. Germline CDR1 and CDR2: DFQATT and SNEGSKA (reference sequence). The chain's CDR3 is CSARVRGSGYNEQFF. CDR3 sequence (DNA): TGCAGTGCTAGAGTCCGCGGGAGCGGGTACAATGAGCAGTTCTTC.